A single sample is the source of the 21 T cell receptor beta chains below, sequenced in a study of T cells in Graves' hyperthyroidism and ophthalmopathy. The CDR3 regions of TCR beta were amplified from RNA transcripts. HTBI primers were the set used in a first-round RT-PCR of the TCR CDR3. TCRdb recomputed calls from the multiplex PCR reads with MiXCR, one row per CDR3 protein. The sample yields about 480,000 distinct CDR3 sequences, around 14% seen once. Specimen: blood. These receptor sequences come from a woman aged 18-29 years with Graves' hyperthyroidism.

The genes are TRBV6-2 or TRBV6-3 and TRBJ2-3; tentatively, D is TRBD2 (6 bases). Germline V lookup: CDR1 MNHEY, CDR2 SVGEGT. The CDR3 length is 15 residues. Trimming stripped 5 bases from V and 5 bases from J, with 17 bases between. CDR3 in amino acids: CASSHQARAGDTQYF. The DNA of the CDR3 is TGTGCCAGCAGTCACCAGGCTCGAGCGGGAGATACGCAGTATTTT.

This clonotype showed up many times. The rearrangement uses TRBV18 and TRBJ1-2; no clear D gene. V lost 0 bases, J lost 4 bases, and 15 bases lay in between. The CDR3 covers 16 residues. The germline CDR1 and CDR2 sequences are KGHSH and LQKENI. CDR3 sequence reads: CASSPPSVVAVYGYTF. The CDR3 DNA is TGTGCCAGCTCACCACCGTCGGTAGTAGCAGTCTATGGCTACACCTTC.

The table lists this clonotype with many counts. The rearrangement uses TRBV12-3 or TRBV12-4 and TRBJ1-1; no reliable D call. Between the trimmed V and J ends, which lost 5 bases and 1 base, there was a span of 11 bases. This CDR3 region has 14 residues. In DNA, the CDR3 is TGTGCCAGCAGTCCTAGAGGCCAGAACACTGAAGCTTTCTTT. The encoded protein is CASSPRGQNTEAFF.

There are many counts of this clonotype. This chain links TRBV12-3 or TRBV12-4 with TRBJ2-1; TRBD2 matches at 15 bases. This CDR3 has 15 amino acids. The junction had 7 bases not matched to a gene; V was cut back by 7 bases and J by 9 bases. For the CDR3, the DNA is TGTGCCAGCAACCTCGGACTAGCGGGAGGGGGTGAGCAGTTCTTC. Its translation: CASNLGLAGGGEQFF.

This clonotype was recorded many times. V usage is TRBV2 and J usage is TRBJ2-1; perhaps TRBD1 as D (5 bases). Trimming removed 8 bases at V and 4 bases at J, with 12 bases between. Looked up from germline, CDR1 is SNHLY and CDR2 is FYNNEI. This CDR3 is built from 13 residues. CDR3 in DNA: TGTGCCAGCCTTTCAGACAGATACAATGAGCAGTTCTTC. Translation: CASLSDRYNEQFF.

This clonotype came up a few times. The J gene is TRBJ1-1, the V gene TRBV29-1; D is undetermined. In germline, CDR1 is SQVTM, CDR2 ANQGSEA. The CDR3 spans 13 residues. V dropped 1 base and J dropped 5 bases, with 11 bases sitting between them. The CDR3 here is CSVEVDTKTEAFF. For the CDR3, the DNA is TGCAGCGTTGAAGTTGACACGAAGACTGAAGCTTTCTTT.

This clonotype was observed at least ten times. The chain couples TRBV6-1 to TRBJ1-4; D not certain. Trimming left V 6 bases short and J 8 bases short, with 13 bases between. CDR1 is MNHNS and CDR2 is SASEGT in the germline V gene. The CDR3 is 13 amino acids. The chain's CDR3 is CASSGESREKLFF. CDR3 nucleotide sequence: TGTGCCAGCAGCGGGGAGTCTCGGGAAAAACTGTTTTTT.

This clonotype was observed at least ten times. Here the CDR3 reads CASISSGSEQFF. CDR3 DNA: TGTGCCAGCATTTCTAGCGGGAGTGAGCAGTTCTTC. The rearrangement uses TRBV27 and TRBJ2-1, with 10 positions matching TRBD2. The CDR3 has 12 amino acids. V shed 7 bases and J 9 bases; nucleotides not matched to a gene: 3. The germline CDR1 and CDR2 sequences are MNHEY and SMNVEV (reference sequence).

At least ten counts were recorded for this clonotype. The CDR3 DNA reads TGTGCCAGCTCCTGGGACGAGAACACTGAAGCTTTCTTT. Translated, it gives CASSWDENTEAFF. The V gene is TRBV18, the J gene TRBJ1-1; perhaps TRBD1 as D (5 bases). Per germline, CDR1 KGHSH and CDR2 LQKENI. Trimming stripped 6 bases from V and 1 base from J, with 9 bases between. The CDR3 has 13 residues.

This clonotype was recorded a few times. V and J are TRBV4-2 and TRBJ2-1; tentatively, D is TRBD2 (5 bases). V dropped 4 bases and J dropped 8 bases, with 12 bases sitting between them. This CDR3 region has 13 residues. Germline-derived CDR1 and CDR2 are LGHNA and YNFKEQ. CDR3 in amino acids: CASSPLRGDEQFF. The CDR3 nucleotides read TGTGCCAGCAGCCCCCTTCGGGGTGATGAGCAGTTCTTC.

Ten or more counts support this clonotype. The chain couples TRBV12-3 or TRBV12-4 to TRBJ2-3; no clear D. The CDR3 extends over 14 amino acids. Trimming took 7 bases from V and 1 from J, leaving 12 bases between them. Here the CDR3 reads CASKPGVGTDTQYF. The DNA for the CDR3 is TGTGCCAGCAAGCCTGGAGTGGGCACAGATACGCAGTATTTT.

There are a few counts of this clonotype. The chain has TRBV7-9 and TRBJ2-2; no clear D. This CDR3 has 12 amino acids. Germline lookup yields CDR1 SEHNR and CDR2 FQNEAQ (reference sequence). V was clipped by 2 bases and J by 7 bases, with 5 bases between them. The CDR3 DNA reads TGTGCCAGCAGCTTACCAGTCGGGGAGCTGTTTTTT. As protein: CASSLPVGELFF.

This clonotype was detected many times. The chain recombines TRBV20-1 with TRBJ2-7, with unresolved D. Germline V CDR1 and CDR2: DFQATT, SNEGSKA (reference sequence). Trimming shortened V by 0 bases and J by 2 bases, and 14 bases separated the two germline ends. The CDR3 length is 15 residues. The CDR3 loop is CSARDAEYNAYEQYF. In DNA, the CDR3 is TGCAGTGCTAGAGATGCCGAGTACAACGCCTACGAGCAGTACTTC.

In this sample, this clonotype turned up many times. Here the CDR3 DNA reads TGCAGTGCTAGTCCCGTGGTCCGAGGTACCTACGAGCAGTACTTC. Translated, it gives CSASPVVRGTYEQYF. This chain uses TRBV20-1 with TRBJ2-7; no firm D call. Germline lookup yields CDR1 DFQATT and CDR2 SNEGSKA (reference sequence). The CDR3 totals 15 residues. Trimming removed 3 bases from V and 2 bases from J, with 17 bases in between.

The table lists this clonotype with a few counts. V gene TRBV3-1 combines with J gene TRBJ2-7; possible D gene TRBD1, 5 bases. CDR1 and CDR2 (germline): LGHDT, YNNKEL (reference sequence). CDR3 length: 16 residues. V was pared by 7 bases and J by 2 bases, with 21 bases between. Written as DNA, the CDR3 is TGTGCCAGCACGAGTAAAACTTTTGACAGTACCTACGAGCAGTACTTC. Translation: CASTSKTFDSTYEQYF.

Ten or more counts support this clonotype. This rearrangement joins TRBV2 to TRBJ2-1; D is perhaps TRBD2 (6 bases). V was pared by 6 bases and J by 0 bases, with 18 bases between. Germline CDR1 is SNHLY and CDR2 is FYNNEI. The CDR3 loop spans 17 amino acids. CDR3 coding DNA: TGTGCCAGCAGGGTGACTAGTAACTCTTTCTCCTACAATGAGCAGTTCTTC. Encoded protein: CASRVTSNSFSYNEQFF.

With respect to this clonotype: An end of the junction differs from the germline gene, which may be a read error. The CDR3 loop is CASSYGGARDGYAF. CDR3 DNA sequence: TGTGCCAGCAGTTACGGGGGGGCGCGGGATGGCTACGCCTTC. The chain recombines TRBV6-5 with TRBJ1-2; possible D gene TRBD1, 6 bases. Germline V gene data show CDR1 as MNHEY and CDR2 as SVGAGI. The CDR3 runs to 14 residues.

This clonotype was observed a handful of times. The gene calls are TRBV24-1 and TRBJ2-7; TRBD2 matches at 9 bases. The germline V gene has CDR1 KGHDR and CDR2 SFDVKD. The CDR3 length is 16 residues. Trimming cost V 2 bases and J 1 base; bases outside gene matches: 5. The DNA of the CDR3 is TGTGCCACCAGTGATTCCGGACTAGCGTCTTCCTACGAGCAGTACTTC. Protein: CATSDSGLASSYEQYF.

This clonotype has at least ten counts. This chain joins TRBV18 and TRBJ1-1; D gene unclear. The CDR3 sequence is 13 residues long. V was clipped by 2 bases and J by 1 base, with 5 bases between them. Germline assignment: CDR1 KGHSH and CDR2 LQKENI. The CDR3 spells CASSPNQNTEAFF. The DNA of the CDR3 is TGTGCCAGCTCACCAAATCAGAACACTGAAGCTTTCTTT.

Turning to this clonotype: This may be a read error: a much more frequent sequence differs by one nucleotide. The chain is built from TRBV12-3 or TRBV12-4 and TRBJ2-2; a possible D gene is TRBD2 (6 bases). The CDR3 extends over 16 amino acids. CDR3 DNA sequence: TGTGCCAGCAGCCCCACGACTAGTCCTCTCCCCGGGGAGCTGCTTTTT. It codes for CASSPTTSPLPGELLF.

The V call is TRBV12-5, the J call TRBJ1-5; D is undetermined. Germline CDR1 LGHNT, CDR2 FRNRAP. The CDR3 spans 15 residues. Trimming took 1 base from V and 5 from J, leaving 12 bases between them. CDR3 in amino acids: CASGLAGEGYQPQHF. The CDR3 coding sequence is TGTGCTAGTGGTTTGGCTGGGGAAGGGTATCAGCCCCAGCATTTT.